Listed below are T cell receptor beta chains from one sample, sequenced in a study of esophageal squamous cell carcinoma under preoperative chemotherapy. TCRdb processed the PCR reads anew with MiXCR; each CDR3 protein has one entry. The data contain 15,000 to 20,000 distinct CDR3 sequences, more than 45% of them singletons. Collection took place from a patient given preoperative chemotherapy. The origin of the receptors is a human donor with esophageal squamous cell carcinoma. The donor label of this sample is uncertain. CDR3s include the opening cysteine and the closing phenylalanine or tryptophan. Each record gives: clone size, V gene, J gene, D gene, CDR3 DNA, CDR3 protein. D genes are given only for firm matches. Some rows have no size entry. The others give once, few or many, or a class for an expanded clone.

clone_size: NA; v_call: TRBV7-2; j_call: TRBJ2-4; d_call: NA; cdr3_nt: TGTGCCACGGGGCACGGGGGCCTAGACAAAAACATTCAGTACTTC; cdr3_aa: CATGHGGLDKNIQYF
clone_size: NA; v_call: TRBV6-5; j_call: TRBJ2-7; d_call: NA; cdr3_nt: TGTGCCAGCAGTTACTCAGACGAGGGGGGCTACGAGCAGTACTTC; cdr3_aa: CASSYSDEGGYEQYF
clone_size: NA; v_call: TRBV7-7; j_call: TRBJ2-5; d_call: NA; cdr3_nt: TGTGCCAGCAGCTCACAACAGGGAGACTCCCAAGAGACCCAGTACTTC; cdr3_aa: CASSSQQGDSQETQYF
clone_size: NA; v_call: TRBV11-1; j_call: TRBJ2-5; d_call: NA; cdr3_nt: TGTGCCAGCGCGGATCAAGGGACCCAAGAGACCCAGTACTTC; cdr3_aa: CASADQGTQETQYF
clone_size: many; v_call: TRBV4-3; j_call: TRBJ2-7; d_call: TRBD2; cdr3_nt: TGCGCCAGCAGCCAAGATACAGCGGGAGGCACCTACGAGCAGTACTTC; cdr3_aa: CASSQDTAGGTYEQYF
clone_size: many; v_call: TRBV11-2; j_call: TRBJ2-7; d_call: NA; cdr3_nt: TGTGCCAGCAGCTTAGGCGCTAGCGCTTACGAGCAGTACTTC; cdr3_aa: CASSLGASAYEQYF
clone_size: NA; v_call: TRBV7-2; j_call: TRBJ2-2; d_call: NA; cdr3_nt: TGTGCCAGCAGCTTCCTTATCACCGGGGAGCTGTTTTTT; cdr3_aa: CASSFLITGELFF
clone_size: NA; v_call: TRBV7-3; j_call: TRBJ2-3; d_call: NA; cdr3_nt: TGTGCCAGCAGCGCGGGGATCGGGGCCATAGATATGCAGTATTTT; cdr3_aa: CASSAGIGAIDMQYF
clone_size: NA; v_call: TRBV12-3/TRBV12-4; j_call: TRBJ2-2; d_call: NA; cdr3_nt: TGTGTCATCGGCCTCTGGCATGTGAGCACGGGGGCGCTGTTTTTT; cdr3_aa: CVIGLWHVSTGALFF
clone_size: NA; v_call: TRBV7-2; j_call: TRBJ2-4; d_call: TRBD2; cdr3_nt: TGTGCCAGCAGCGCACGGCGGGGGGGAGGCAAAAACACGCAGTATTTC; cdr3_aa: CASSARRGGGKNTQYF
clone_size: few; v_call: TRBV6-1; j_call: TRBJ2-3; d_call: NA; cdr3_nt: TGTGCCAGCAGTGAATTAGGCTTCCCAGATACGCAGTATTTT; cdr3_aa: CASSELGFPDTQYF
clone_size: NA; v_call: TRBV20-1; j_call: TRBJ2-5; d_call: NA; cdr3_nt: TGCAGTGCTAGTTTGCTAGCAGTACAAGAGACCCAGTACTTC; cdr3_aa: CSASLLAVQETQYF
clone_size: medium-sized; v_call: TRBV7-2; j_call: TRBJ2-4; d_call: TRBD1; cdr3_nt: TGTGCCAGCAGTCATACAGGGGATGCCAAAAACATTCAGTACTTC; cdr3_aa: CASSHTGDAKNIQYF
clone_size: many; v_call: TRBV7-2; j_call: TRBJ2-7; d_call: TRBD1; cdr3_nt: TGTGCCAGCAGCCTCGGGACAGGCCCGTTCTACGAGCAGTACTTC; cdr3_aa: CASSLGTGPFYEQYF
clone_size: few; v_call: TRBV7-8; j_call: TRBJ2-5; d_call: TRBD2; cdr3_nt: TGTGCCAGCAGCTTCCCTCTAGCGGGGGCCCTAGAGACCCAGTACTTC; cdr3_aa: CASSFPLAGALETQYF
clone_size: many; v_call: TRBV12-5; j_call: TRBJ2-3; d_call: NA; cdr3_nt: TGTGCTAGTGGCTCTCTCGTGGATACGCAGTATTTT; cdr3_aa: CASGSLVDTQYF
clone_size: NA; v_call: TRBV7-3; j_call: TRBJ2-1; d_call: TRBD1; cdr3_nt: TGTGCCAGCAGCCGCCAGCCGGGACAGGGAAAGGAGCAGTTCTTC; cdr3_aa: CASSRQPGQGKEQFF
clone_size: NA; v_call: TRBV28; j_call: TRBJ2-1; d_call: TRBD2; cdr3_nt: TGTGCCAGCAGTTTAGGAGGTGAGACTAGCGGGAACAATGAGCAGTTCTTC; cdr3_aa: CASSLGGETSGNNEQFF
clone_size: few; v_call: TRBV5-4; j_call: TRBJ2-5; d_call: TRBD1; cdr3_nt: TGTGCCAGCAGCTTCAGGGACAGCGAAGAGACCCAGTACTTC; cdr3_aa: CASSFRDSEETQYF
clone_size: few; v_call: TRBV27; j_call: TRBJ2-5; d_call: TRBD2; cdr3_nt: TGTGCCAGCAGTTTAAGTACTAGCGGGAGATGGGAGACCCAGTACTTC; cdr3_aa: CASSLSTSGRWETQYF
clone_size: many; v_call: TRBV5-8; j_call: TRBJ2-1; d_call: NA; cdr3_nt: TGTGCCAGCAGACCCTTAGAGGGGCTCTACAATGAGCAGTTCTTC; cdr3_aa: CASRPLEGLYNEQFF
clone_size: few; v_call: TRBV7-8; j_call: TRBJ2-3; d_call: NA; cdr3_nt: TGTGCCAGCAGCTTAGCTCTGCGGAGCACAGATACGCAGTATTTT; cdr3_aa: CASSLALRSTDTQYF
clone_size: NA; v_call: TRBV6-5; j_call: TRBJ2-5; d_call: NA; cdr3_nt: TGTGCCAGCAGTTACCCGGACAGTGGTGAGACCCAGTACTTC; cdr3_aa: CASSYPDSGETQYF
clone_size: once; v_call: TRBV7-3; j_call: TRBJ2-4; d_call: NA; cdr3_nt: TGTGCCAGCAGAGCTACCTCCCGCACAGATATTCAGTACTTC; cdr3_aa: CASRATSRTDIQYF
clone_size: NA; v_call: TRBV27; j_call: TRBJ2-2; d_call: NA; cdr3_nt: TGTGCCAGCAGAAAGCAAGTACCCGCGAACACCGGGGAGCTGTTTTTT; cdr3_aa: CASRKQVPANTGELFF
clone_size: NA; v_call: TRBV6-5; j_call: TRBJ2-7; d_call: NA; cdr3_nt: TGTGCCAGCAGTTTGGTTAGCGGTTCCTACGAGCAGTACTTC; cdr3_aa: CASSLVSGSYEQYF
clone_size: NA; v_call: TRBV11-2; j_call: TRBJ2-7; d_call: TRBD2; cdr3_nt: TGTGCCAGCAGCTTAGTGGGTAGCGGGAGGATTAGGAGCTCCTACGAGCAGTACTTC; cdr3_aa: CASSLVGSGRIRSSYEQYF